These 24 T cell receptor beta chains were sequenced from one sample in a study of cytomegalovirus exposure and HLA in healthy donors. It was with 60 Vbeta and 13 Jbeta primers that the PCR ran. TCRdb's copy holds only in-frame clones and misses some; the assay was immunoSEQ multiplex PCR. Of 130,000 to 150,000 clones in the sample, roughly two thirds are singletons; the top ten hold 1% to 1.5%. Sequencing was done on a sample of PBMCs. Every receptor here comes from a woman aged 40 to 55 in good health and CMV-seronegative.

The chain combines TRBV29-1 with TRBJ2-5, with a weak D call TRBD1 (5 bases). This CDR3 region has 12 residues. The V and J ends lost 4 bases and 3 bases respectively, with 9 bases between them. Germline V CDR1 and CDR2: SQVTM, ANQGSEA. This chain's CDR3 is CSVVETEETQYF. In nucleotides, the CDR3 is TGCAGCGTTGTTGAGACAGAAGAGACCCAGTACTTC.

The chain recombines TRBV7-2 with TRBJ1-1; the D is unclear. V lost 5 bases and J lost 4, with 11 bases in between. The germline CDR1 and CDR2 sequences are SGHTA and FQGNSA. CDR3 length equals 13 residues. CDR3 sequence (DNA): TGTGCCAGCAGCCGAACCATGAGCACTGAAGCTTTCTTT. As protein: CASSRTMSTEAFF.

V usage is TRBV2 and J usage is TRBJ1-5; 7 bases map to TRBD1. CDR1 is SNHLY and CDR2 is FYNNEI in the germline V gene. V was pared by 4 bases and J by 6 bases, with 6 bases of the junction left unmatched. The CDR3 has 14 amino acids. CDR3 region: CASSGTGVGQPQHF. The CDR3 DNA is TGTGCCAGCAGTGGAACAGGGGTGGGTCAGCCCCAGCATTTT.

Comments on this clone: The sample has other DNA sequences that encode this CDR3 too. This chain connects TRBV6-6 to TRBJ1-1; no clear D gene. CDR3 length: 13 residues. The V end lost 1 base, the J end lost 5 bases, and 8 bases lay between the germline ends. The germline V gene has CDR1 MNHNY and CDR2 SVGAGI (reference sequence). CDR3: CASSYLRETEAFF. The CDR3 coding sequence is TGTGCCAGCAGTTACTTGAGGGAGACTGAAGCTTTCTTT.

The chain is built from TRBV29-1 and TRBJ2-1; 7 bases are a match to TRBD2. CDR1 and CDR2 (germline): SQVTM, ANQGSEA. This CDR3 has 13 amino acids. The ends lost 4 bases at V and 9 bases at J; junction bases unmatched: 9. The CDR3 DNA sequence: TGCAGCGTTGGGATGGGGAGGGGCAGTGAGCAGTTCTTC. Protein sequence: CSVGMGRGSEQFF.

This clone was counted once. V usage is TRBV7-8 and J usage is TRBJ2-7; 12 bases line up with TRBD2. The CDR3 spans 15 residues. After removal of 5 bases from V and 2 bases from J, the junction contained 4 bases not matched to a gene. Germline-derived CDR1 and CDR2 are SGHVS and FQNEAQ. The CDR3 reads CASSITSGGTYEQYF. In DNA form, the CDR3 reads TGTGCCAGCAGCATTACTAGCGGGGGGACCTACGAGCAGTACTTC.

The rearrangement links TRBV11-2 to TRBJ2-5; D possibly corresponds to TRBD2 (5 bases). V gave up 5 bases and J gave up 3 bases, with 10 bases separating them. CDR1 and CDR2 (germline): SGHAT, FQNNGV. CDR3 length: 13 amino acids. CDR3 loop: CASSPRAEETQYF. CDR3 bases: TGTGCCAGCAGCCCGCGAGCGGAAGAGACCCAGTACTTC.

There are a few counts of this clone. The chain combines TRBV19 with TRBJ1-1, with TRBD1 as a possible D gene (6 bases). Germline lookup yields CDR1 LNHDA and CDR2 SQIVND (reference sequence). V lost 6 bases and J lost 0, with 14 bases in between. The CDR3 extends over 15 amino acids. Written as DNA, the CDR3 is TGTGCCAGTAGAGATGACAGGCAGATGAACACTGAAGCTTTCTTT. It specifies CASRDDRQMNTEAFF. Combining the CDR3 with reference TRBV19 and TRBJ1-1 gives the whole variable domain DGGITQSPKYLFRKEGQNVTLSCEQNLNHDAMYWYRQDPGQGLRLIYYSQIVNDFQKGDIAEGYSVSREKKESFPLTVTSAQKNPTAFYLCASRDDRQMNTEAFFGQGTRLTVV.

The chain is built from TRBV4-2 and TRBJ2-2, with a possible D match to TRBD1 (5 bases). Germline-derived CDR1 and CDR2 are LGHNA and YNFKEQ. With 4 bases removed from V and 2 bases from J, the gap between germline ends came to 20 bases. The CDR3 is 18 amino acids. The CDR3 nucleotides are TGTGCCAGCAGCCCCACAATCCCAGGGTCGAGTAACACCGGGGAGCTGTTTTTT. Translation: CASSPTIPGSSNTGELFF.

The chain combines TRBV5-1 with TRBJ2-2, with TRBD2 as a possible D gene (5 bases). Germline CDR1 is SGHRS and CDR2 is YFSETQ. V lost 6 bases, J lost 4 bases, and 10 bases lay in between. The CDR3 spans 13 residues. The CDR3, as DNA: TGCGCCAGCACCAACCGGGGCACCGGGGAGCTGTTTTTT. It translates to CASTNRGTGELFF.

The chain uses TRBV20-1 and TRBJ1-1; D gene unclear. The CDR3 is 11 amino acids. Germline V CDR1 and CDR2: DFQATT, SNEGSKA (reference sequence). V was pared by 5 bases and J by 3 bases, with 7 bases between. CDR3 amino acids: CSAVRYTEAFF. The CDR3, as DNA: TGCAGTGCTGTGAGATACACTGAAGCTTTCTTT.

This chain uses TRBV7-6 with TRBJ1-2; D gene ambiguous. Germline V gene lookup returns CDR1 SGHVS and CDR2 FNYEAQ. The CDR3 runs 13 residues. V lost 1 base and J lost 3, with 6 bases in between. The CDR3 DNA reads as TGTGCCAGCAGCTTAGGCGGGTACTATGGCTACACCTTC. Translated: CASSLGGYYGYTF. The complete variable domain, with remaining parts taken from reference TRBV7-6 and TRBJ1-2, reads GAGVSQSPRYKVTKRGQDVALRCDPISGHVSLYWYRQALGQGPEFLTYFNYEAQQDKSGLPNDRFSAERPEGSISTLTIQRTEQRDSAMYRCASSLGGYYGYTFGSGTRLTVV.

In its sample, this clone was seen a few times. J is TRBJ1-4 and V is TRBV7-9; maybe TRBD1 (6 bases). Germline CDR1 and CDR2: SEHNR and FQNEAQ (reference sequence). The CDR3 loop spans 12 amino acids. The V end was cut by 2 bases, the J end by 8 bases, with 6 bases between. The CDR3 protein is CASSLRGEKLFF. CDR3 nucleotide sequence: TGTGCCAGCAGCTTAAGGGGGGAAAAACTGTTTTTT.

The chain carries TRBV20-1 and TRBJ1-1; D remains ambiguous. This CDR3 spans 8 amino acids. CDR1 and CDR2 (germline): DFQATT, SNEGSKA (reference sequence). Trimming stripped 5 bases from V and 8 bases from J, with 3 bases between. CDR3 amino acids: CSAAEAFF. Written as DNA, the CDR3 is TGCAGTGCTGCGGAAGCTTTCTTT.

CDR3: CASSLRWGYQPQHF. The CDR3 DNA is TGTGCCAGCAGTTTGAGGTGGGGCTATCAGCCCCAGCATTTT. The chain uses TRBV2 and TRBJ1-5; D possibly corresponds to TRBD1 (5 bases). V shed 5 bases and J shed 5 bases, with 13 bases lying between them. CDR1 and CDR2 from the germline V gene are SNHLY and FYNNEI. The CDR3 has 14 residues.

This clone came up a few times. The rearrangement joins TRBV6-1 to TRBJ1-6; D is ambiguous. V was shortened by 5 bases and J by 10 bases, with 15 bases between the two germline ends. The CDR3 is 14 amino acids. Germline-derived CDR1 and CDR2 are MNHNS and SASEGT. In nucleotides, the CDR3 is TGTGCCAGCAGTCCAGGTGAACCTAACTCACCCCTCCACTTT. Protein: CASSPGEPNSPLHF.

The V gene is TRBV29-1, the J gene TRBJ1-3; tentatively, D is TRBD1 (5 bases). The CDR3 is 15 amino acids. Germline V gene lookup returns CDR1 SQVTM and CDR2 ANQGSEA. Trimming cost V 5 bases and J 1 base, with 15 bases left between them. CDR3 DNA: TGCAGCGTTTGGTCGGCCCAGGGATCTGGAAACACCATATATTTT. As protein: CSVWSAQGSGNTIYF.

The chain links TRBV23-1 to TRBJ1-6, with D uncertain. TRBV23-1 is noted as an ORF with a role that remains uncertain. The CDR3 is 18 residues long. The V gene lost 0 bases and the J gene lost 0 bases, with 12 bases spanning the gap. CDR3 sequence reads: CASSQSKHSSSYNSPLHF. Here the CDR3 DNA reads TGCGCCAGCAGTCAATCCAAGCATTCGAGCTCCTATAATTCACCCCTCCACTTT.

The chain links TRBV9 to TRBJ2-3; the match to TRBD2 covers 13 bases. The V gene end was trimmed by 3 bases and the J gene end by 5 bases; junction bases not matched to a gene: 6. The CDR3 totals 16 residues. Per germline, CDR1 SGDLS and CDR2 YYNGEE. The CDR3 DNA reads TGTGCCAGCAGCGACTGGACTAGCGGGGGTGGAGATACGCAGTATTTT. It codes for CASSDWTSGGGDTQYF.

This chain uses TRBV5-8 with TRBJ1-5; D is possibly TRBD1 (6 bases). V lost 5 bases and J 4 bases, leaving 13 bases between the germline ends. There are 14 residues in the CDR3. Germline CDR1 SGHTS, CDR2 YDEGEE. CDR3 sequence (DNA): TGTGCCAGCAGTTCCGGGACATCAAATCAGCCCCAGCATTTT. It codes for CASSSGTSNQPQHF.

The rearrangement joins TRBV7-2 to TRBJ2-5, with 8 bases lining up with TRBD2. The germline V gene has CDR1 SGHTA and CDR2 FQGNSA. The ends lost 5 bases at V and 8 bases at J; junction bases unmatched: 10. The CDR3 has 14 residues. CDR3 loop: CASSASGGSPTQYF. CDR3 in DNA: TGTGCCAGCAGCGCCTCGGGGGGGTCCCCTACCCAGTACTTC.

V gene TRBV5-1 combines with J gene TRBJ1-1, with D maybe TRBD1 (5 bases). CDR3 size: 15 residues. Trimming took 0 bases from V and 0 from J, leaving 9 bases between them. Germline assignment: CDR1 SGHRS and CDR2 YFSETQ. CDR3 in DNA: TGCGCCAGCAGCTTGGTCCCAGGGATGAACACTGAAGCTTTCTTT. Its protein is CASSLVPGMNTEAFF. The full variable domain, rest sourced from reference TRBV5-1 and TRBJ1-1, is KAGVTQTPRYLIKTRGQQVTLSCSPISGHRSVSWYQQTPGQGLQFLFEYFSETQRNKGNFPGRFSGRQFSNSRSEMNVSTLELGDSALYLCASSLVPGMNTEAFFGQGTRLTVV.

The table lists this clone with a few counts. The chain recombines TRBV4-3 with TRBJ1-4; D might be TRBD1 (5 bases). The V gene's germline CDR1 is LGHNA and CDR2 YSLEER. The CDR3 covers 16 residues. V lost 1 base, J lost 5 bases, and 14 bases lay in between. CDR3 in DNA: TGCGCCAGCAGCCAAGTTGGGGGACTGCTAAATGAAAAACTGTTTTTT. This translates into CASSQVGGLLNEKLFF.

The CDR3 DNA follows: TGCAGCGTTGAAGATTATATGAGTAGCGGGGGGGCCACTAGCACAGATACGCAGTATTTT. Its translation: CSVEDYMSSGGATSTDTQYF. This chain connects TRBV29-1 to TRBJ2-3; 11 bases align to TRBD2. Germline V gene data show CDR1 as SQVTM and CDR2 as ANQGSEA. The V gene end was trimmed by 0 bases and the J gene end by 0 bases; junction bases not matched to a gene: 14. The CDR3 extends over 20 amino acids.